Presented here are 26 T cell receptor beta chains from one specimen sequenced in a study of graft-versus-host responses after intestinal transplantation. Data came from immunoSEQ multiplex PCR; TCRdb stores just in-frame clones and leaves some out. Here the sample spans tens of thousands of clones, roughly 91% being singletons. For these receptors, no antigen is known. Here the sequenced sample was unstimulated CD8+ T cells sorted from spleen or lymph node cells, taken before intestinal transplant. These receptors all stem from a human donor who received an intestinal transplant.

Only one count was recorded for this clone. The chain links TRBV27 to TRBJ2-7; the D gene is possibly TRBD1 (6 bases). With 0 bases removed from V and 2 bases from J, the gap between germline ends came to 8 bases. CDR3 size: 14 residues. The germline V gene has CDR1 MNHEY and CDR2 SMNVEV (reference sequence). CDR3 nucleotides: TGTGCCAGCAGTTTATCTAAGGGGGCCTACGAGCAGTACTTC. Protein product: CASSLSKGAYEQYF.

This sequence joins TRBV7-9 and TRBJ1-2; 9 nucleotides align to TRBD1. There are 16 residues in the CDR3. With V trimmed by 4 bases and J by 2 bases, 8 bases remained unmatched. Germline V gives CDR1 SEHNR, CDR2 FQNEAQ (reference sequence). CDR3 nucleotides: TGTGCCAGCAGCTGGGACACCGGGACAGGGAACTATGGCTACACCTTC. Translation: CASSWDTGTGNYGYTF.

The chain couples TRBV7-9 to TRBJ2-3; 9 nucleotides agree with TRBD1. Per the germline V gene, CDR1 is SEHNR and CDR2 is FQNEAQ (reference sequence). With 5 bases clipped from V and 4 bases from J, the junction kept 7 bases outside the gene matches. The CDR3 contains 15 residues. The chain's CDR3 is CASSPGQGGSDTQYF. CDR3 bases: TGTGCCAGCAGCCCGGGACAGGGAGGGTCAGATACGCAGTATTTT.

CDR3 protein: CASSSLDFNDRNTEAFF. DNA for the CDR3: TGTGCCAGCAGCTCTCTAGACTTCAACGACAGAAACACTGAAGCTTTCTTT. This chain uses TRBV11-3 with TRBJ1-1, with D possibly TRBD1 on 5 matching bases. V was clipped by 4 bases and J by 2 bases, with 20 bases between them. The CDR3 runs 17 residues. CDR1 and CDR2 (germline): SGHNT, YENEEA.

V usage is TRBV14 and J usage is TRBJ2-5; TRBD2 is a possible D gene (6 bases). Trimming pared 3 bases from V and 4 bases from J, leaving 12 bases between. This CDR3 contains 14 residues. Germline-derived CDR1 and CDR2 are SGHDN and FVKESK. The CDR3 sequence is CASSQFWGGETQYF. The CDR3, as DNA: TGTGCCAGCAGCCAGTTTTGGGGAGGAGAGACCCAGTACTTC.

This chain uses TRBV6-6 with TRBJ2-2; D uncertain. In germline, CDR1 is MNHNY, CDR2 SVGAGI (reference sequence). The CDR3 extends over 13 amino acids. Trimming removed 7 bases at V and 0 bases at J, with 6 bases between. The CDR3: CASTQANTGELFF. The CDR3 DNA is TGTGCCAGCACCCAGGCGAACACCGGGGAGCTGTTTTTT.

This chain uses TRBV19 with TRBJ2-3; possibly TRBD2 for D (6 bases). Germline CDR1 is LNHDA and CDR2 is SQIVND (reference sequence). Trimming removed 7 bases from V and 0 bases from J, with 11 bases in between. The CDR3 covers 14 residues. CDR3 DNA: TGTGCCAGTACTGGGGGGTTTAGCACAGATACGCAGTATTTT. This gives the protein CASTGGFSTDTQYF.

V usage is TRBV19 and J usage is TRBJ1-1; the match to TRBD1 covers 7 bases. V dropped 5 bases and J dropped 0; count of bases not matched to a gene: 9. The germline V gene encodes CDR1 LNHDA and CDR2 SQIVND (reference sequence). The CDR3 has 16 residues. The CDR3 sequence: CASSSRDSRLNTEAFF. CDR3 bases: TGTGCCAGTAGTTCCCGGGACAGTCGTCTGAACACTGAAGCTTTCTTT.

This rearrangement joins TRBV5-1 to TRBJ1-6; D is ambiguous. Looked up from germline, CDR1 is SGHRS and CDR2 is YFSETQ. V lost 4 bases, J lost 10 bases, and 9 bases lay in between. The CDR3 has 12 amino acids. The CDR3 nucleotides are TGCGCCAGCAGCAGGACGGGATCACCCCTCCACTTT. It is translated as CASSRTGSPLHF.

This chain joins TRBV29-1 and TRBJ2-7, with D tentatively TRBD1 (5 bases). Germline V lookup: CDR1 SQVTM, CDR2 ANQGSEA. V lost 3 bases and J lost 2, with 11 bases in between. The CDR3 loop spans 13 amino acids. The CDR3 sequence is CSVEGQNPYEQYF. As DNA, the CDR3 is TGCAGCGTTGAGGGGCAGAACCCCTACGAGCAGTACTTC.

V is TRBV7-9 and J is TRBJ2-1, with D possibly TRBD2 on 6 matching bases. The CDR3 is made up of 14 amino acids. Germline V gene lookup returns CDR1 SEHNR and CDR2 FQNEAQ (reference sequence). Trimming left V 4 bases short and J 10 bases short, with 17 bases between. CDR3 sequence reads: CASSSRDSTGEQFF. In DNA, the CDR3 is TGTGCCAGCAGCTCCCGGGACTCCACCGGAGAGCAGTTCTTC.

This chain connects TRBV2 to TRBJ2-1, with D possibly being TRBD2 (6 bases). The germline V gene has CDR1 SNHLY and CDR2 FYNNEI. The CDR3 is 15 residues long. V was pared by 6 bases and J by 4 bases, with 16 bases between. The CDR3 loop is CASSGVGGDYNEQFF. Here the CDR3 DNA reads TGTGCCAGCAGCGGGGTGGGCGGGGATTACAATGAGCAGTTCTTC.

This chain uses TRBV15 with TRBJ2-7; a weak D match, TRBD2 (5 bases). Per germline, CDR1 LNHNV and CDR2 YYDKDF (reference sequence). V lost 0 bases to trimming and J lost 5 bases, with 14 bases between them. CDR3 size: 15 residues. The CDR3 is CATSRDRTGIHEQYF. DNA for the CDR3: TGTGCCACCAGCAGAGATAGAACGGGGATCCACGAGCAGTACTTC.

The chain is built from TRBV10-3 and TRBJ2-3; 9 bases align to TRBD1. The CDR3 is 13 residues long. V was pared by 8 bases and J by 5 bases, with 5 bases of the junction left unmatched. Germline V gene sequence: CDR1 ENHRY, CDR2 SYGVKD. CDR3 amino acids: CAIRDRVVDTQYF. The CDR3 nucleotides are TGTGCCATCCGGGACAGGGTGGTAGATACGCAGTATTTT.

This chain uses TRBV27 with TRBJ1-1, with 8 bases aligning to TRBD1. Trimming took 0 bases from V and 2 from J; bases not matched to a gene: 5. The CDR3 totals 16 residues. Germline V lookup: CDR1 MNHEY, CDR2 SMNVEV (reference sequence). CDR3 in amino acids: CASSLSGQGHNTEAFF. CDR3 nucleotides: TGTGCCAGCAGTTTATCTGGACAGGGCCACAACACTGAAGCTTTCTTT.

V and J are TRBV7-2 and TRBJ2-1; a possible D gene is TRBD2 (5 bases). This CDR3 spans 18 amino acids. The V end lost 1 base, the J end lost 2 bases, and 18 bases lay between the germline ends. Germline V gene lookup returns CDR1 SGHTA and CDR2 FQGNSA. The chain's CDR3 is CASSLEAFESGPYNEQFF. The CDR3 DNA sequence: TGTGCCAGCAGCTTAGAAGCCTTTGAAAGCGGACCCTACAATGAGCAGTTCTTC.

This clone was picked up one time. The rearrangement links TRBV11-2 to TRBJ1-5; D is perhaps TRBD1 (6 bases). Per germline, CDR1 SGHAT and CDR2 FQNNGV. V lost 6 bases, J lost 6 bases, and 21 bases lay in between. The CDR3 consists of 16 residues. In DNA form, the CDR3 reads TGTGCCAGCAGTCCAAGAGCGGGGGGGGCAGGTCAGCCCCAGCATTTT. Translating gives CASSPRAGGAGQPQHF.

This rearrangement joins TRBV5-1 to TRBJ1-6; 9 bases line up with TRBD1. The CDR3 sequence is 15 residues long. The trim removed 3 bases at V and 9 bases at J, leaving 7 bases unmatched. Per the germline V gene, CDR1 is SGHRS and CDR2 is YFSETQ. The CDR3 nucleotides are TGCGCCAGCAGCTCCACGGGACAGGGAGGTTCACCCCTCCACTTT. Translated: CASSSTGQGGSPLHF.

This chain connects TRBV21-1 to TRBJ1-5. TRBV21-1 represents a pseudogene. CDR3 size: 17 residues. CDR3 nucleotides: TGTGCCAGCGGGCCCTCCTGGGGGGGGGTTAGCAATCAGCCCCAGCATTTT. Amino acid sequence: CASGPSWGGVSNQPQHF.

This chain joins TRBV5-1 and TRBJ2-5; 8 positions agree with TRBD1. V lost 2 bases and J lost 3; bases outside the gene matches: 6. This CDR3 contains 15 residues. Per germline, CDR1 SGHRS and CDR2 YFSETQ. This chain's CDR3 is CASSFVQGGKETQYF. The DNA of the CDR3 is TGCGCCAGCAGCTTTGTACAGGGGGGAAAAGAGACCCAGTACTTC.

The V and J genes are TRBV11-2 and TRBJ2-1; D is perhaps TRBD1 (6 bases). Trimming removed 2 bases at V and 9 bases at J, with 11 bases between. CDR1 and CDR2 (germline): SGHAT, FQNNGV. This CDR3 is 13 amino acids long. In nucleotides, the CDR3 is TGTGCCAGCAGCTTACCCGGGACACGTGAGCAGTTCTTC. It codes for CASSLPGTREQFF. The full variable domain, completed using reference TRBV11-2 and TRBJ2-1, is EAGVAQSPRYKIIEKRQSVAFWCNPISGHATLYWYQQILGQGPKLLIQFQNNGVVDDSQLPKDRFSAERLKGVDSTLKIQPAKLEDSAVYLCASSLPGTREQFFGPGTRLTVL.

CDR3 sequence reads: CASSQDFGDEKLFF. DNA for the CDR3: TGCGCCAGCAGCCAAGATTTCGGGGATGAAAAACTGTTTTTT. The rearrangement links TRBV4-3 to TRBJ1-4, with unresolved D. Germline values: CDR1 LGHNA, CDR2 YSLEER. This CDR3 comprises 14 residues. V was trimmed by 0 bases and J by 6 bases, leaving 8 bases between them.

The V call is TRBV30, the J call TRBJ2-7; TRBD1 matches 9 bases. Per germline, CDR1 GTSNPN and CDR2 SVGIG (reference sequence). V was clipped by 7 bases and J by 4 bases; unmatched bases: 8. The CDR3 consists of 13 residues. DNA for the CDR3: TGTGCCTTCCGGGACAGGGTTGGGTACGAGCAGTACTTC. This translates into CAFRDRVGYEQYF.

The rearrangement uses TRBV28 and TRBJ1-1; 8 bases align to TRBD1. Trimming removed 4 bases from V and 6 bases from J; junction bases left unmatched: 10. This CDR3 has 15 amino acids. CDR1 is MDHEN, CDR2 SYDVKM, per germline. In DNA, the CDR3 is TGTGCCAGCAGTTCTCACTCGGACAGGGTGGCTGAAGCTTTCTTT. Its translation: CASSSHSDRVAEAFF.

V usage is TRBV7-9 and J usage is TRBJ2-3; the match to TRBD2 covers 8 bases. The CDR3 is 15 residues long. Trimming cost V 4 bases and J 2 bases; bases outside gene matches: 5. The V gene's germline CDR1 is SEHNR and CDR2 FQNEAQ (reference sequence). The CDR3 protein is CASSWRGDDTDTQYF. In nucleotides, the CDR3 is TGTGCCAGCAGCTGGCGGGGGGATGACACAGATACGCAGTATTTT.

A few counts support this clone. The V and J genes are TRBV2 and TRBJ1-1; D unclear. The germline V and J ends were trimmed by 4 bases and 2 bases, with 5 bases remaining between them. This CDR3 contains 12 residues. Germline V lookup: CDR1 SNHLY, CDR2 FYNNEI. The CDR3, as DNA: TGTGCCAGCAGTGTTTCTAACACTGAAGCTTTCTTT. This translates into CASSVSNTEAFF.